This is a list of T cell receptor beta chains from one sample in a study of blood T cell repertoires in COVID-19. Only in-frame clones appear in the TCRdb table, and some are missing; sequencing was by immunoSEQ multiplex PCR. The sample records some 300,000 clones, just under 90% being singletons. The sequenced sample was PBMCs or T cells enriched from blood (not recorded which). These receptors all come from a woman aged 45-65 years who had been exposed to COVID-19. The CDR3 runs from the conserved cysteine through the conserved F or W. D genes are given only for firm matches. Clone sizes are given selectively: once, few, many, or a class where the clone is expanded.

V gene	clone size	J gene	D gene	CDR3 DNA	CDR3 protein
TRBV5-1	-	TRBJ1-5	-	TGCGCCAGCAGCTTGCAATCGGGGGTCAATCAGCCCCAGCATTTT	CASSLQSGVNQPQHF
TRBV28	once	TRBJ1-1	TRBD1	TGTGCCAGCAGCCCCACAGGGGGGAGAACTGAAGCTTTCTTT	CASSPTGGRTEAFF
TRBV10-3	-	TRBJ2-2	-	TGTGCCATCAGTGGACTGGCGGGCACCGGGGAGCTGTTTTTT	CAISGLAGTGELFF
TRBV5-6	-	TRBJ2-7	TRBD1	TGTGCCAGCAGCTTCAAAGGACAGGGGAAGTACGAGCAGTACTTC	CASSFKGQGKYEQYF
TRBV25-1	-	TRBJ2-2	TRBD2	TGTGCCAGCAGTACGTCTAGCGGGGGGAGGACCGGGGAGCTGTTTTTT	CASSTSSGGRTGELFF
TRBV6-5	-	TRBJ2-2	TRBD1	TGTGCCAGCGGACAGGTGTTGGGCACCGGGGAGCTGTTTTTT	CASGQVLGTGELFF
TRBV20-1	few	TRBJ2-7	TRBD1	TGCAGTGCTAGTCCCGACAGGGGTTACGAGCAGTACTTC	CSASPDRGYEQYF
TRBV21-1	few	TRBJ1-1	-	TGTGCCAGCACCCCGGACAGGAACACTGAAGCTTTCTTT	CASTPDRNTEAFF
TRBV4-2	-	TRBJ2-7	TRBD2	TGTGCCAGCAGCAAAGCCGGGACTACCTACGAGCAGTACTTC	CASSKAGTTYEQYF
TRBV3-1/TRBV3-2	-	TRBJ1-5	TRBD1	TGTGCCAGCAGCCAGGGACAGGGGATTCAGCCCCAGCATTTT	CASSQGQGIQPQHF
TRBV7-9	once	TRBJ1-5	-	TGTGCCAGCAGCTTAGACGTGGCAGGAAATCAGCCCCAGCATTTT	CASSLDVAGNQPQHF